One and the same sample provided the 20 T cell receptor beta chains below, sequenced in a study of T cell changes during pregnancy in multiple sclerosis. The data were produced by immunoSEQ multiplex PCR, yet TCRdb's version contains in-frame clones alone and is incomplete. In the table there are roughly 69,000 clones, approximately 90% of which are singletons. Sequencing used peripheral blood, obtained in the third trimester of pregnancy. The receptors were sampled from a female donor with multiple sclerosis, enrolled in a pregnancy study.

Only one count was recorded for this clone. J is TRBJ2-3 and V is TRBV2; D possibly corresponds to TRBD1 (7 bases). V lost 0 bases, J lost 4 bases, and 14 bases lay in between. The CDR3 has 16 amino acids. Looked up from germline, CDR1 is SNHLY and CDR2 is FYNNEI. The DNA for the CDR3 is TGTGCCAGCAGTGAAGCGTGGGTCAGGGGGGCAGATACGCAGTATTTT. This sequence encodes CASSEAWVRGADTQYF.

V gene TRBV27 combines with J gene TRBJ2-6; tentative D call: TRBD1 (6 bases). This CDR3 contains 16 residues. Germline V CDR1 and CDR2: MNHEY, SMNVEV (reference sequence). V was shortened by 6 bases and J by 3 bases, with 15 bases between the two germline ends. This chain's CDR3 is CASRPQYRVGANVLTF. The CDR3 DNA reads TGTGCCAGCAGGCCCCAGTACAGGGTTGGGGCCAACGTCCTGACTTTC.

The chain uses TRBV4-2 and TRBJ2-1; D perhaps matches TRBD2 (6 bases). CDR3 length: 18 amino acids. Trimming removed 0 bases at V and 0 bases at J, with 15 bases between. CDR1 and CDR2 from the germline V gene are LGHNA and YNFKEQ. The CDR3 here is CASSQDTRAGSSYNEQFF. CDR3 nucleotides: TGTGCCAGCAGCCAAGATACGAGGGCGGGGAGCTCCTACAATGAGCAGTTCTTC.

This clone was counted between two and nine times. The chain employs TRBV4-2 and TRBJ2-3; 9 bases line up with TRBD2. The CDR3 is made up of 16 amino acids. V shed 7 bases and J 4 bases; nucleotides not matched to a gene: 12. Germline CDR1 LGHNA, CDR2 YNFKEQ. The CDR3 DNA follows: TGTGCCAGCACCCGGGGTAGCGGGGGCGGGGCAGATACGCAGTATTTT. Translating gives CASTRGSGGGADTQYF.

This chain joins TRBV5-5 and TRBJ2-1; D not certain. Germline V gene data show CDR1 as SGHKS and CDR2 as YYEKEE (reference sequence). Trimming took off 3 bases at V and 8 bases at J, with 9 bases between the two ends. The CDR3 extends over 12 amino acids. The CDR3 DNA sequence: TGTGCCAGCAGCTCTCTCCTAGATGAGCAGTTCTTC. Protein product: CASSSLLDEQFF.

V gene TRBV19 combines with J gene TRBJ1-4, with 8 bases lining up with TRBD1. The length of the CDR3 is 14 residues. J was trimmed by 1 base and V by 6 bases; bases with no gene match: 1. Germline CDR1 and CDR2: LNHDA and SQIVND (reference sequence). The CDR3: CASRDRETNEKLFF. CDR3 DNA: TGTGCCAGTAGGGACAGGGAAACTAATGAAAAACTGTTTTTT.

A single count supports this clone. The rearrangement links TRBV29-1 to TRBJ2-5; the match to TRBD2 covers 11 bases. Germline V gene lookup returns CDR1 SQVTM and CDR2 ANQGSEA. V shed 4 bases, J shed 6 bases, and the junction held 7 bases outside the gene matches. This CDR3 is 14 amino acids long. The CDR3 nucleotides are TGCAGCGTTGTGGTACTAGCGGGGGAGCAGACCCAGTACTTC. Residues: CSVVVLAGEQTQYF.

The chain joins TRBV9 to TRBJ1-5, with D possibly matching TRBD1 (5 bases). The CDR3 is 14 residues long. The germline CDR1 and CDR2 sequences are SGDLS and YYNGEE. The V gene lost 0 bases and the J gene lost 7 bases, with 11 bases spanning the gap. CDR3 DNA: TGTGCCAGCAGCGTAGACGGGGGGTGGCAGCCCCAGCATTTT. Translation: CASSVDGGWQPQHF.

This clone was found once. J is TRBJ1-1 and V is TRBV5-8; 8 nucleotides agree with TRBD1. The J segment lost 12 bases and the V segment lost 0 bases, leaving 4 bases of the junction unmatched. The CDR3 consists of 12 residues. CDR1 SGHTS and CDR2 YDEGEE come from the germline V gene. This chain's CDR3 is CASSLGDRKTFF. CDR3 bases: TGTGCCAGCAGCTTGGGGGACAGGAAAACTTTCTTT. The full variable domain, completed using reference TRBV5-8 and TRBJ1-1, is EAGVTQSPTHLIKTRGQQATLRCSPISGHTSVYWYQQALGLGLQFLLWYDEGEERNRGNFPPRFSGRQFPNYSSELNVNALELEDSALYLCASSLGDRKTFFGQGTRLTVV.

J is TRBJ2-5 and V is TRBV7-2, with 9 bases that match TRBD1. The CDR3 has 17 amino acids. Germline loops: CDR1 SGHTA, CDR2 FQGNSA. With 0 bases clipped from V and 7 bases from J, the junction kept 12 bases outside the gene matches. CDR3 amino acids: CASSLARGQGMLGTQYF. The CDR3 nucleotides read TGTGCCAGCAGCTTAGCGCGAGGACAGGGGATGCTTGGGACCCAGTACTTC. The whole variable domain, remainder taken from reference TRBV7-2 and TRBJ2-5, is GAGVSQSPSNKVTEKGKDVELRCDPISGHTALYWYRQSLGQGLEFLIYFQGNSAPDKSGLPSDRFSAERTGGSVSTLTIQRTQQEDSAVYLCASSLARGQGMLGTQYFGPGTRLLVL.

The chain recombines TRBV2 with TRBJ1-2; 10 bases map to TRBD1. Germline CDR1 reads SNHLY; CDR2 reads FYNNEI. CDR3 length: 15 residues. Germline trimming cut 4 bases from V and 7 bases from J; bases unmatched to any gene: 9. The CDR3 region has the DNA TGTGCCAGCAGTGGGGACAGGGGCCCTATGACTGGCTACACCTTC. Translation gives CASSGDRGPMTGYTF.

V is TRBV2 and J is TRBJ1-2; perhaps TRBD1 as D (6 bases). Germline values: CDR1 SNHLY, CDR2 FYNNEI. CDR3 length equals 13 residues. V gave up 6 bases and J gave up 0 bases, with 8 bases separating them. The CDR3 is CASRQGANYGYTF. The CDR3 DNA follows: TGTGCCAGCAGACAGGGAGCTAACTATGGCTACACCTTC.

The CDR3 DNA reads TGTGCCAGCAGTTACAGGGTGGCCAGGGGGTCCGGCTACACCTTC. This sequence encodes CASSYRVARGSGYTF. The J gene is TRBJ1-2, the V gene TRBV6-6; 7 positions match TRBD1. Germline lookup yields CDR1 MNHNY and CDR2 SVGAGI (reference sequence). There are 15 residues in the CDR3. V shed 2 bases, J shed 8 bases, and the junction held 11 bases outside the gene matches.

About this clone: The CDR3 does not close with the conserved phenylalanine or tryptophan, likely indicating a read error. Because the CDR3's place on the DNA is in doubt, the DNA is left out and the CDR3 is given as listed by TCRdb. The chain has TRBV6-5 and TRBJ2-7; the D segment call TRBD1 is taken from the table without a DNA check. Germline lookup yields CDR1 MNHEY and CDR2 SVGAGI. The CDR3 has 12 amino acids, counting both end residues. CDR3 sequence reads: CASRSGTASEYL.

The rearrangement joins TRBV28 to TRBJ1-1; no reliable D call. From germline, CDR1 is MDHEN and CDR2 SYDVKM. This CDR3 comprises 13 residues. Trimming pared 2 bases from V and 7 bases from J, leaving 11 bases between. Here the CDR3 DNA reads TGTGCCAGCAGTTTAGGCGGGAAGATTGAAGCTTTCTTT. Translation: CASSLGGKIEAFF.

The chain employs TRBV6-6 and TRBJ2-5, with TRBD2 as a possible D gene (6 bases). The germline gives CDR1 MNHNY, CDR2 SVGAGI (reference sequence). V was clipped by 5 bases and J by 1 base, with 14 bases between them. The CDR3 totals 15 residues. The CDR3 coding sequence is TGTGCCAGCAGTCGCCGGGGGAGCGGCCAAGAGACCCAGTACTTC. The encoded protein is CASSRRGSGQETQYF.

The gene calls are TRBV6-1 and TRBJ2-4, with TRBD2 matching over 8 bases. The V segment lost 6 bases and the J segment 7 bases; nucleotides outside the gene matches: 11. Germline V CDR1 and CDR2: MNHNS, SASEGT. The CDR3 has 15 amino acids. The CDR3 region is CASSPTTAGGNIQYF. CDR3 DNA sequence: TGTGCCAGCAGCCCTACGACTGCGGGAGGCAACATTCAGTACTTC.

V is TRBV7-9 and J is TRBJ2-1, with D tentatively TRBD1 (6 bases). The germline gives CDR1 SEHNR, CDR2 FQNEAQ (reference sequence). This CDR3 spans 15 amino acids. V was trimmed by 1 base and J by 4 bases, leaving 11 bases between them. The chain's CDR3 is CASSLGGGSYNEQFF. The DNA for the CDR3 is TGTGCCAGCAGCTTAGGAGGGGGATCGTACAATGAGCAGTTCTTC.

The chain combines TRBV30 with TRBJ2-5; 13 nucleotides agree with TRBD2. Germline CDR1 is GTSNPN and CDR2 is SVGIG (reference sequence). The V segment lost 4 bases and the J segment 9 bases; nucleotides outside the gene matches: 11. This CDR3 has 15 residues. Written as DNA, the CDR3 is TGTGCCTGGACGACTAGCGGGGGGTTCGCTGGGGCCCAGTACTTC. This translates into CAWTTSGGFAGAQYF.

The chain carries TRBV7-6 and TRBJ1-1; no firm D call. V gave up 1 base and J gave up 7 bases, with 16 bases separating them. The CDR3 totals 15 residues. Germline lookup yields CDR1 SGHVS and CDR2 FNYEAQ. The DNA for the CDR3 is TGTGCCAGCAGCTTAGGTCAAGAAGTGCGGAGTGAAGCTTTCTTT. It is translated as CASSLGQEVRSEAFF.